The 24 T cell receptor beta chains below come from one sample, sequenced in a study of T cell responses to AZD1222 COVID-19 vaccine. The repertoire was sequenced with immunoSEQ multiplex PCR; TCRdb's copy has only in-frame clones and lacks some. The table lists roughly 150,000 clones, 80% to 90% of them singletons. The sequenced sample was peripheral blood, obtained on day 0 of AZD1222 vaccination. The receptors derive from an adult in good health.

The genes are TRBV7-9 and TRBJ2-7, with D possibly matching TRBD1 (6 bases). This CDR3 comprises 13 residues. The V and J ends lost 5 bases and 5 bases respectively, with 13 bases between them. CDR1 and CDR2 (germline): SEHNR, FQNEAQ (reference sequence). CDR3 amino acids: CASSPDRNHEQYF. The CDR3 DNA sequence: TGTGCCAGCAGCCCCGACAGGAACCACGAGCAGTACTTC.

The rearrangement uses TRBV19 and TRBJ1-2, with D unclear. V was clipped by 3 bases and J by 2 bases, with 10 bases between them. The V gene's germline CDR1 is LNHDA and CDR2 SQIVND (reference sequence). This CDR3 is 14 amino acids long. The CDR3 spells CASSILTENYGYTF. CDR3 bases: TGTGCCAGTAGTATTCTAACGGAGAACTATGGCTACACCTTC. Full variable domain (remainder filled in from reference TRBV19 and TRBJ1-2): DGGITQSPKYLFRKEGQNVTLSCEQNLNHDAMYWYRQDPGQGLRLIYYSQIVNDFQKGDIAEGYSVSREKKESFPLTVTSAQKNPTAFYLCASSILTENYGYTFGSGTRLTVV.

The rearrangement links TRBV6-4 to TRBJ2-1; D is perhaps TRBD2 (7 bases). Germline V CDR1 and CDR2: MRHNA, SNTAGT. The CDR3 runs 15 residues. The V gene lost 0 bases and the J gene lost 5 bases, with 11 bases spanning the gap. The CDR3 bases are TGTGCCAGCAGTGACTCGGCGGGGGCAGACAATGAGCAGTTCTTC. Translated, it gives CASSDSAGADNEQFF.

This clone was seen a single time. The V call is TRBV27, the J call TRBJ1-5; maybe TRBD1 (6 bases). The germline V and J ends were trimmed by 3 bases and 7 bases, with 13 bases remaining between them. Germline V gene sequence: CDR1 MNHEY, CDR2 SMNVEV (reference sequence). The CDR3 consists of 14 residues. CDR3 sequence reads: CASSFTGAGQPQHF. For the CDR3, the DNA is TGTGCCAGCAGTTTCACGGGGGCCGGACAGCCCCAGCATTTT.

The chain has TRBV7-2 and TRBJ1-3; possibly TRBD1 for D (5 bases). Trimming removed 7 bases at V and 2 bases at J, with 15 bases between. The CDR3 runs to 15 residues. Germline V gene data show CDR1 as SGHTA and CDR2 as FQGNSA. CDR3 coding DNA: TGTGCCAGCAACCCGACGGGGGGGGCTGGAAACACCATATATTTT. Encoded protein: CASNPTGGAGNTIYF.

The CDR3 sequence is CASSVPLAGGNTGELFF. CDR3 coding DNA: TGTGCCAGCAGCGTACCCCTAGCGGGGGGGAACACCGGGGAGCTGTTTTTT. The chain carries TRBV9 and TRBJ2-2; TRBD2 agrees at 11 bases. Germline V gene lookup returns CDR1 SGDLS and CDR2 YYNGEE. V was clipped by 1 base and J by 1 base; unmatched bases: 3. This CDR3 is built from 17 residues.

The J gene is TRBJ2-3, the V gene TRBV6-2 or TRBV6-3; the D is unclear. The CDR3 length is 14 residues. V was pared by 4 bases and J by 2 bases, with 10 bases between. Germline V gene sequence: CDR1 MNHEY, CDR2 SVGEGT. CDR3 loop: CASSSVSITDTQYF. The CDR3 nucleotides are TGTGCCAGCAGTTCGGTGTCAATCACAGATACGCAGTATTTT.

The rearrangement links TRBV3-1 (or the pseudogene TRBV3-2) to TRBJ2-1, with 12 bases identical to TRBD2. The CDR3 runs 16 residues. The V gene's germline CDR1 is LGHDT and CDR2 YNNKEL (reference sequence). V gave up 5 bases and J gave up 4 bases; unmatched junction bases: 6. The CDR3 is CASSAQGTSGYNEQFF. In nucleotides, the CDR3 is TGTGCCAGCAGCGCGCAGGGGACTAGCGGGTACAATGAGCAGTTCTTC.

The rearrangement uses TRBV28 and TRBJ1-1; the D is unclear. CDR3 size: 15 residues. V dropped 7 bases and J dropped 4 bases, with 19 bases sitting between them. Germline values: CDR1 MDHEN, CDR2 SYDVKM. CDR3 loop: CASTPLGSLRTEAFF. Here the CDR3 DNA reads TGTGCCAGCACCCCTCTAGGGAGCTTACGCACTGAAGCTTTCTTT.

CDR3: CATSEMSSYNEQFF. CDR3 nucleotides: TGTGCCACCAGTGAGATGAGCTCCTACAATGAGCAGTTCTTC. The rearrangement uses TRBV15 and TRBJ2-1, with D unresolved. The CDR3 length is 14 residues. Germline lookup yields CDR1 LNHNV and CDR2 YYDKDF (reference sequence). The V gene lost 6 bases and the J gene lost 0 bases, with 9 bases spanning the gap.

V gene TRBV20-1 combines with J gene TRBJ2-2; a possible D gene is TRBD1 (5 bases). Looked up from germline, CDR1 is DFQATT and CDR2 is SNEGSKA (reference sequence). The CDR3 loop spans 16 amino acids. Trimming removed 3 bases at V and 4 bases at J, with 18 bases between. CDR3 nucleotide sequence: TGCAGTGCTAGTATGGGGCCGCCTATTGGCACCGGGGAGCTGTTTTTT. This gives the protein CSASMGPPIGTGELFF.

The chain has TRBV6-2 or TRBV6-3 and TRBJ1-1, with no clear D. V was shortened by 2 bases and J by 1 base, with 11 bases between the two germline ends. The germline CDR1 and CDR2 sequences are MNHEY and SVGEGT. The length of the CDR3 is 15 residues. This chain's CDR3 is CASSYGRLQNTEAFF. CDR3 sequence (DNA): TGTGCCAGCAGTTACGGACGGTTGCAGAACACTGAAGCTTTCTTT.

The rearrangement links TRBV6-2 or TRBV6-3 to TRBJ2-7; a possible D gene is TRBD2 (6 bases). CDR1 MNHEY and CDR2 SVGEGT come from the germline V gene. The CDR3 extends over 16 amino acids. The ends were cut back, 6 bases at V and 0 bases at J, with 18 bases in the middle. The CDR3 coding sequence is TGTGCCAGCAGCTCCCCTCTACGGGGGAGCTCCTACGAGCAGTACTTC. Translation: CASSSPLRGSSYEQYF.

J is TRBJ1-5 and V is TRBV19; D is perhaps TRBD1 (6 bases). Per germline, CDR1 LNHDA and CDR2 SQIVND (reference sequence). CDR3 length equals 14 residues. Between the trimmed V and J ends, which lost 6 bases and 5 bases, there was a span of 14 bases. As DNA, the CDR3 is TGTGCCAGTAGCAGATACAGGGATGATCAGCCCCAGCATTTT. Amino acids: CASSRYRDDQPQHF.

The DNA for the CDR3 is TGTGCCAGCAGTTTAGGCGTGGGGCAGGGAGAGGAGACCCAGTACTTC. It specifies CASSLGVGQGEETQYF. The chain has TRBV28 and TRBJ2-5; D is tentatively TRBD1 or TRBD2 (5 bases each). Per germline, CDR1 MDHEN and CDR2 SYDVKM. The length of the CDR3 is 16 residues. Trimming stripped 2 bases from V and 5 bases from J, with 18 bases between. Looking up the rest from reference TRBV28 and TRBJ2-5 gives the full variable domain: DVKVTQSSRYLVKRTGEKVFLECVQDMDHENMFWYRQDPGLGLRLIYFSYDVKMKEKGDIPEGYSVSREKKERFSLILESASTNQTSMYLCASSLGVGQGEETQYFGPGTRLLVL.

This chain joins TRBV14 and TRBJ2-1, with TRBD2 as a possible D gene (7 bases). The germline CDR1 and CDR2 sequences are SGHDN and FVKESK. The ends were cut back, 5 bases at V and 7 bases at J, with 21 bases in the middle. The CDR3 has 16 amino acids. The CDR3 region is CASSSRGGVEGNEQFF. For the CDR3, the DNA is TGTGCCAGCAGCTCACGAGGGGGGGTCGAGGGGAATGAGCAGTTCTTC.

This rearrangement joins TRBV18 to TRBJ1-1; no reliable D call. Germline values: CDR1 KGHSH, CDR2 LQKENI. This CDR3 region has 16 residues. Trimming stripped 3 bases from V and 1 base from J, with 15 bases between. CDR3 protein: CASSPGLQVRNTEAFF. In DNA form, the CDR3 reads TGTGCCAGCTCACCGGGCCTACAAGTTCGGAACACTGAAGCTTTCTTT.

The chain is built from TRBV7-6 and TRBJ2-1; 9 nucleotides match TRBD2. Germline V gives CDR1 SGHVS, CDR2 FNYEAQ. This CDR3 region has 16 residues. J gave up 4 bases and V 5 bases, and 9 bases lay outside the gene matches. In DNA form, the CDR3 reads TGTGCCAGCAGCCCGACTAGCGGAAGGTTTTACAATGAGCAGTTCTTC. Translated, it gives CASSPTSGRFYNEQFF.

The chain's CDR3 is CASSPARGRERETQYF. CDR3 bases: TGCGCCAGCAGTCCTGCCCGGGGGCGGGAACGAGAGACCCAGTACTTC. The chain recombines TRBV10-1 with TRBJ2-5; D tentatively fits TRBD1 or TRBD2 (6 bases each). V lost 5 bases and J lost 4, with 20 bases in between. The CDR3 has 16 residues. Germline CDR1 and CDR2: WNHNN and SYGVQD (reference sequence).

The chain employs TRBV10-1 and TRBJ2-6; no firm D call. Germline V gene lookup returns CDR1 WNHNN and CDR2 SYGVQD (reference sequence). V dropped 0 bases and J dropped 0 bases, with 15 bases sitting between them. The CDR3 loop spans 19 amino acids. CDR3: CASSESNCRSISGANVLTF. In DNA, the CDR3 is TGCGCCAGCAGTGAGTCTAACTGTAGGAGTATCTCTGGGGCCAACGTCCTGACTTTC.

This chain links TRBV15 with TRBJ2-4; 7 bases line up with TRBD2. The V gene's germline CDR1 is LNHNV and CDR2 YYDKDF (reference sequence). Trimming cost V 1 base and J 2 bases; bases outside gene matches: 8. This CDR3 has 17 amino acids. The CDR3 spells CATSRAVSGNTKNIQYF. CDR3 sequence (DNA): TGTGCCACCAGCAGAGCGGTGAGCGGGAATACCAAAAACATTCAGTACTTC.

The chain uses TRBV5-4 and TRBJ1-2, with D possibly TRBD1 on 5 matching bases. V shed 4 bases and J shed 3 bases, with 16 bases lying between them. The CDR3 spans 15 residues. From germline, CDR1 is SGHNT and CDR2 YYREEE (reference sequence). The CDR3 sequence: CASSNLGRGDYGYTF. The CDR3, as DNA: TGTGCCAGCAGCAACCTGGGGCGGGGCGACTATGGCTACACCTTC.

The rearrangement links TRBV7-2 to TRBJ1-2, with D tentatively TRBD1 (5 bases). The germline V and J ends were trimmed by 2 bases and 0 bases, with 10 bases remaining between them. Germline V gene sequence: CDR1 SGHTA, CDR2 FQGNSA. The CDR3 has 15 amino acids. CDR3 bases: TGTGCCAGCAGCTTATCGCGACAGCCTAACTATGGCTACACCTTC. This codes for CASSLSRQPNYGYTF.

V usage is TRBV3-1 (or the pseudogene TRBV3-2) and J usage is TRBJ1-2; D call uncertain. The V and J ends lost 3 bases and 4 bases respectively, with 15 bases between them. The CDR3 loop spans 15 amino acids. Looked up from germline, CDR1 is LGHDT and CDR2 is YNNKEL (reference sequence). The CDR3 DNA follows: TGTGCCAGCAGCCAGGCGGACGGGAACCCCTATGGCTACACCTTC. This gives the protein CASSQADGNPYGYTF.